These T cell receptor beta chains were read from a single sample in a study of OX40 agonist ivuxolimab in advanced cancers. Generated by immunoSEQ multiplex PCR, the TCRdb table keeps only in-frame clones and is missing some. The data show approximately 71,000 clones, 65% to 85% seen once. This specimen consisted of CD4+ or CD8+ T cells sorted from blood, obtained in a trial of the OX40 agonist ivuxolimab. All receptors come from an adult with an advanced solid tumor such as melanoma, head and neck, liver or kidney cancer. Both conserved end residues are part of each CDR3. Fields, in order: V gene, D gene, J gene, CDR3 protein. D genes are given only for firm matches.

>TRBV7-9|NA|TRBJ1-1
CASSLDSMNTEAFF
>TRBV7-2|NA|TRBJ2-1
CASSLQASRDEQFF
>TRBV4-2|TRBD2|TRBJ2-5
CASSQDRGEWLAGGVETQYF
>TRBV5-1|NA|TRBJ1-5
CASSLAGGF
>TRBV7-2|TRBD2|TRBJ2-5
CASSLERGETQYF
>TRBV11-3|NA|TRBJ2-1
CASSLIASSYNEQFF
>TRBV9|NA|TRBJ2-5
CASSPRQLETQYF
>TRBV5-1|TRBD1|TRBJ1-2
CASSLVAGTGAGYTF
>TRBV19|NA|TRBJ2-2
CASRKGTLAGGELFF
>TRBV28|NA|TRBJ1-1
CASSLTGVNTEAFF
>TRBV11-2|NA|TRBJ2-7
CASSLGGANYEQYF
>TRBV7-8|NA|TRBJ2-6
CASSLRTVIPSGGANVLTF
>TRBV5-8|NA|TRBJ1-4
CATRPGLWTEKLFF
>TRBV18|TRBD1|TRBJ2-4
CASSPGQATNIQYF
>TRBV6-1|TRBD2|TRBJ2-3
CASSEIRRAGSDTQYF
>TRBV18|TRBD2|TRBJ2-1
CASSRGTSGRNEQFF
>TRBV7-2|NA|TRBJ2-1
CASSESRAQVRNEQFF
>TRBV19|TRBD1|TRBJ1-3
CASSTYRGSYGNTIYF
>TRBV30|NA|TRBJ1-2
CAWSVGTAYTF
>TRBV6-5|TRBD1|TRBJ1-1
CASRKSLDRRAEAFF
>TRBV27|TRBD2|TRBJ2-7
CASSTGGAYEQYF
>TRBV7-3|NA|TRBJ2-1
CASSPPVGNEQFF
>TRBV5-6|TRBD1|TRBJ2-3
CASGLLDRAGDTQYF
>TRBV9|TRBD1|TRBJ2-7
CASSVGAGGIITTYEQYF
>TRBV6-5|TRBD2|TRBJ2-7
CASSTSGYEQYF
>TRBV7-3|NA|TRBJ1-5
CASAPSSGAYSNQPQHF